These 18 T cell receptor beta chains came from one sample sequenced in a study of T cells in Graves' hyperthyroidism and ophthalmopathy. There were TCR beta CDR3 regions amplified from RNA transcripts. The TCR CDR3 was amplified in a first-round RT-PCR using the HTBI primer set. TCRdb re-called the multiplex PCR reads through MiXCR, storing one row per CDR3 protein. There are 360,000 or so distinct CDR3 sequences in the sample; around 15% occur only once, and roughly 19% lies in the top ten. What was sequenced was blood. These receptors were obtained from a woman in her fifties or sixties with Graves' ophthalmopathy.

The chain links TRBV10-3 to TRBJ2-1, with D possibly being TRBD1 or TRBD2 (5 bases each). The germline CDR1 and CDR2 sequences are ENHRY and SYGVKD. The V and J ends lost 6 bases and 3 bases respectively, with 9 bases between them. The CDR3 spans 13 residues. The CDR3: CAIRGDLYNEQFF. The CDR3 DNA follows: TGTGCCATCAGGGGGGATCTCTACAATGAGCAGTTCTTC.

This chain connects TRBV15 to TRBJ2-3; D is perhaps TRBD1 or TRBD2 (5 bases each). Germline CDR1 and CDR2: LNHNV and YYDKDF (reference sequence). The CDR3 loop spans 14 amino acids. Trimming pared 0 bases from V and 8 bases from J, leaving 12 bases between. The CDR3 DNA is TGTGCCACCAGCAGAGATCGGGCTGGGGGTACGCAGTATTTT. Residues: CATSRDRAGGTQYF.

At least ten counts were recorded for this clonotype. The chain has TRBV12-3 or TRBV12-4 and TRBJ2-2; TRBD2 matches at 12 bases. CDR3 size: 17 residues. V trimming: 8 bases; J trimming: 4 bases; junction bases outside the gene matches: 11. The CDR3 DNA follows: TGTGCCAGCGGGGGACTAGCGGGCGGAATGGTCACCGGGGAGCTGTTTTTT. Amino acid sequence: CASGGLAGGMVTGELFF.

This clonotype showed up many times. This sequence joins TRBV5-8 and TRBJ1-4; tentatively, D is TRBD1 (5 bases). The V end was cut by 2 bases, the J end by 4 bases, with 12 bases between. The CDR3 runs to 15 residues. The germline V gene has CDR1 SGHTS and CDR2 YDEGEE. CDR3: CASSFRDGYNEKLFF. The CDR3 DNA sequence: TGTGCCAGCAGCTTTCGGGACGGCTATAATGAAAAACTGTTTTTT.

This clonotype was counted only a few times. V gene TRBV12-3 or TRBV12-4 combines with J gene TRBJ2-7, with 12 bases fitting TRBD1. V lost 3 bases, J lost 2 bases, and 8 bases stayed unmatched. CDR3 length: 17 residues. This chain's CDR3 is CASSLGQGARGTYEQYF. DNA of the CDR3: TGTGCCAGCAGTTTGGGACAGGGGGCGCGGGGAACCTACGAGCAGTACTTC.

This clonotype was recorded many times. The chain recombines TRBV5-1 with TRBJ2-7; possibly TRBD1 for D (5 bases). Trimming stripped 1 base from V and 2 bases from J, with 10 bases between. This CDR3 is built from 14 residues. The germline V gene encodes CDR1 SGHRS and CDR2 YFSETQ. The CDR3, as DNA: TGCGCCAGCAGCTTGCAGGGATTCCCCTACGAGCAGTACTTC. Encoded protein: CASSLQGFPYEQYF.

The chain employs TRBV10-3 and TRBJ2-5, with 7 positions matching TRBD2. From germline, CDR1 is ENHRY and CDR2 SYGVKD. The CDR3 extends over 15 amino acids. J lost 2 bases, V lost 4 bases, and 7 bases had no gene match. The CDR3: CAISGSGKTQETQYF. In DNA form, the CDR3 reads TGTGCCATCAGTGGGAGCGGGAAAACTCAAGAGACCCAGTACTTC.

The V call is TRBV30, the J call TRBJ1-3; D remains ambiguous. CDR3 length: 14 amino acids. The V gene lost 3 bases and the J gene lost 0 bases, with 9 bases spanning the gap. Germline V gene data show CDR1 as GTSNPN and CDR2 as SVGIG (reference sequence). The CDR3 region is CAWRDWSSGNTIYF. The CDR3 bases are TGTGCCTGGAGGGACTGGAGCTCTGGAAACACCATATATTTT.

This clonotype showed up many times. This CDR3 reads CASGLMRGGEQYF. The CDR3 DNA reads as TGTGCTAGTGGCCTCATGCGTGGGGGGGAGCAGTACTTC. The V call is TRBV12-5, the J call TRBJ2-7; the D gene is possibly TRBD2 (6 bases). The V end was cut by 6 bases, the J end by 7 bases, with 16 bases between. Germline assignment: CDR1 LGHNT and CDR2 FRNRAP. The CDR3 length is 13 residues.

This clonotype has ten or more counts. The chain is built from TRBV2 and TRBJ2-3; 11 bases fit TRBD2. Germline CDR1 and CDR2: SNHLY and FYNNEI. V dropped 7 bases and J dropped 5; count of bases not matched to a gene: 11. CDR3 length: 16 residues. The CDR3 region is CASNDPGTSGQDTQYF. For the CDR3, the DNA is TGTGCCAGCAATGACCCCGGGACTAGCGGCCAAGATACGCAGTATTTT.

This clonotype appeared many times. The chain uses TRBV7-8 and TRBJ2-1, with 12 bases fitting TRBD2. Germline V CDR1 and CDR2: SGHVS, FQNEAQ. This CDR3 comprises 16 residues. Trimming removed 5 bases from V and 5 bases from J; junction bases left unmatched: 7. The CDR3: CASSHRLAGVNNEQFF. In DNA form, the CDR3 reads TGTGCCAGCAGCCACCGACTAGCGGGGGTGAACAATGAGCAGTTCTTC.

This clonotype was recorded at least ten times. The chain uses TRBV30 and TRBJ2-7; 7 positions agree with TRBD1. CDR3 length: 14 residues. The V gene's germline CDR1 is GTSNPN and CDR2 SVGIG (reference sequence). V lost 2 bases and J lost 3; bases outside the gene matches: 7. The CDR3 nucleotides read TGTGCCTGGAGTAGGGGGCGAAATTTCTACGAGCAGTACTTC. Translating it yields CAWSRGRNFYEQYF.

The chain has TRBV5-1 and TRBJ2-6, with 9 bases lining up with TRBD1. The CDR3 totals 16 residues. The ends lost 0 bases at V and 2 bases at J; junction bases unmatched: 0. In germline, CDR1 is SGHRS, CDR2 YFSETQ. CDR3 nucleotide sequence: TGCGCCAGCAGCTTGGGACAGGGGGCTGGGGCCAACGTCCTGACTTTC. This sequence encodes CASSLGQGAGANVLTF.

This rearrangement joins TRBV29-1 to TRBJ2-3, with D perhaps TRBD1 or TRBD2 (6 bases each). Looked up from germline, CDR1 is SQVTM and CDR2 is ANQGSEA. CDR3 size: 14 residues. V lost 7 bases to trimming and J lost 2 bases, with 16 bases between them. CDR3 nucleotide sequence: TGCAGCGCTGGCGGGCCGGGGGCCACAGATACGCAGTATTTT. Translation gives CSAGGPGATDTQYF.

This clonotype was seen repeatedly, ten times or more. The V gene is TRBV3-1, the J gene TRBJ1-1; no clear D. The V gene's germline CDR1 is LGHDT and CDR2 YNNKEL (reference sequence). This CDR3 is 12 amino acids long. V lost 2 bases, J lost 5 bases, and 6 bases lay in between. CDR3 DNA sequence: TGTGCCAGCAGCCAACCGGGTACTGAAGCTTTCTTT. This gives the protein CASSQPGTEAFF.

This clonotype was counted many times. J is TRBJ2-4 and V is TRBV2; TRBD2 matches at 10 bases. Germline V gene data show CDR1 as SNHLY and CDR2 as FYNNEI. The CDR3 is made up of 14 amino acids. The ends lost 3 bases at V and 6 bases at J; junction bases unmatched: 2. The CDR3 coding sequence is TGTGCCAGCAGTGAGCTAGCGGGAGCAAACATTCAGTACTTC. This encodes CASSELAGANIQYF.

This clonotype has a count of ten or more. This chain links TRBV6-1 with TRBJ2-2; perhaps TRBD1 as D (5 bases). The germline V and J ends were trimmed by 7 bases and 0 bases, with 15 bases remaining between them. Germline-derived CDR1 and CDR2 are MNHNS and SASEGT. This CDR3 region has 16 residues. Here the CDR3 DNA reads TGTGCCAGCACTATCAGGGCATACGCGAACACCGGGGAGCTGTTTTTT. Amino acids: CASTIRAYANTGELFF.

V gene TRBV7-9 combines with J gene TRBJ2-1, with a tentative D call TRBD2 (5 bases). Germline loops: CDR1 SEHNR, CDR2 FQNEAQ (reference sequence). V lost 1 base to trimming and J lost 6 bases, with 10 bases between them. This CDR3 region has 14 residues. The CDR3 loop reads CASSLVLRVNEQFF. The CDR3 DNA sequence: TGTGCCAGCAGCTTAGTATTGAGGGTCAATGAGCAGTTCTTC.